This TCR beta chain was sequenced during a study of identical twins. The CDR3 is 11 residues long. Deletions cut 3 bases from V and 5 bases from J, with 6 bases between. Germline CDR1 is GTSNPN and CDR2 is SVGIG (reference sequence). TCRdb recomputed calls from the 5' RACE reads with MiXCR, one row per CDR3 protein. Of 1.5 million or so distinct CDR3 sequences listed, around 29% are singletons. Specimen: cord blood. The TCR sequence derives from a newborn girl in good health. The chain is built from TRBV30 and TRBJ2-3; D is perhaps TRBD1 or TRBD2 (5 bases each). CDR3 sequence: CAWRRGDTQYF. In nucleotides, the CDR3 is TGTGCCTGGAGGAGGGGAGATACGCAGTATTTT.